Listed below are T cell receptor beta chains from one sample, sequenced in a study of blood T cell repertoires in COVID-19. Generated by immunoSEQ multiplex PCR, the TCRdb table keeps only in-frame clones and is missing some. The sample lists a few hundred thousand clones, 90% seen once, with 0.6% in the top ten. Material for sequencing was PBMCs or T cells enriched from blood (not recorded which). Every receptor here comes from a man aged 18 to 30 who had recovered from COVID-19. Both conserved end residues are part of each CDR3. A D gene is named only where the DNA matches it firmly. A clone size is listed for some rows: how often the clone was seen (once, few, many), or a class if it is expanded.

v_call: TRBV7-3; clone_size: -; d_call: -; j_call: TRBJ2-3; cdr3_nt: TGTGCCAGCATTGTGAAGTTACGGGACATTGTAGATACGCAGTATTTT; cdr3_aa: CASIVKLRDIVDTQYF
v_call: TRBV2; clone_size: -; d_call: -; j_call: TRBJ1-2; cdr3_nt: TGTGCCAGCAGTGAGGACACCCGGTACTATGGCTACACCTTC; cdr3_aa: CASSEDTRYYGYTF
v_call: TRBV4-1; clone_size: -; d_call: TRBD1; j_call: TRBJ1-4; cdr3_nt: TGCGCCAGCAGCCAAATCCGGGACAGGGGGCAAAAACTGTTTTTT; cdr3_aa: CASSQIRDRGQKLFF
v_call: TRBV9; clone_size: -; d_call: -; j_call: TRBJ1-2; cdr3_nt: TGTGCCAGCAGTCGGGGGGCAGGGCTGGAGAACTATGGCTACACCTTC; cdr3_aa: CASSRGAGLENYGYTF
v_call: TRBV2; clone_size: -; d_call: -; j_call: TRBJ1-4; cdr3_nt: TGTGCCAGCAGTGAAGCTTTGAGGCAGGGATATGAAAAACTGTTTTTT; cdr3_aa: CASSEALRQGYEKLFF
v_call: TRBV3-1/TRBV3-2; clone_size: -; d_call: -; j_call: TRBJ1-6; cdr3_nt: TGTGCCAGCAGTAGGACAGTCGATTCACCCCTCCACTTT; cdr3_aa: CASSRTVDSPLHF
v_call: TRBV28; clone_size: -; d_call: TRBD1; j_call: TRBJ1-1; cdr3_nt: TGTGCCAGCAGTTCGACAGGGGCGGGCACTGAAGCTTTCTTT; cdr3_aa: CASSSTGAGTEAFF
v_call: TRBV14; clone_size: -; d_call: TRBD1; j_call: TRBJ2-3; cdr3_nt: TGTGCCAGCAGCCACTTCATTCAGACAGGGAGCCCAGATACGCAGTATTTT; cdr3_aa: CASSHFIQTGSPDTQYF
v_call: TRBV19; clone_size: -; d_call: TRBD1; j_call: TRBJ1-2; cdr3_nt: TGTGCCAGTAGTATTAGAAGGGGGCTGGGGTATGGCTACACCTTC; cdr3_aa: CASSIRRGLGYGYTF
v_call: TRBV12-3/TRBV12-4; clone_size: -; d_call: TRBD1; j_call: TRBJ1-1; cdr3_nt: TGTGCCAGCAGTCCTGGGACAGGGACTTTCTTT; cdr3_aa: CASSPGTGTFF
v_call: TRBV5-1; clone_size: -; d_call: TRBD1; j_call: TRBJ1-1; cdr3_nt: TGCGCCAGCAGCTTGGGTGGTTGGGACAGGGGTACTGAAGCTTTCTTT; cdr3_aa: CASSLGGWDRGTEAFF
v_call: TRBV6-1; clone_size: once; d_call: -; j_call: TRBJ1-2; cdr3_nt: TGTGCCAGCAGTGAACAAGCGGAGGGCGGCTACACCTTC; cdr3_aa: CASSEQAEGGYTF
v_call: TRBV21-1; clone_size: -; d_call: -; j_call: TRBJ1-2; cdr3_nt: TGTGCCAGCAGCATCGCCGATCGACATCGGTATGGCTACACCTTC; cdr3_aa: CASSIADRHRYGYTF
v_call: TRBV5-8; clone_size: -; d_call: TRBD2; j_call: TRBJ2-3; cdr3_nt: TGTGCCAGCAGTCTATTAGCGGGGGGTCCAAGCACAGATACGCAGTATTTT; cdr3_aa: CASSLLAGGPSTDTQYF
v_call: TRBV9; clone_size: -; d_call: TRBD1; j_call: TRBJ2-1; cdr3_nt: TGTGCCAGCAGCGTAGTGGGCGGACAGGACAATGAGCAGTTCTTC; cdr3_aa: CASSVVGGQDNEQFF
v_call: TRBV2; clone_size: -; d_call: TRBD1; j_call: TRBJ1-5; cdr3_nt: TGTGCCAGCAGTGGTGGCAGGGGGCAGGAGTATCAGCCCCAGCATTTT; cdr3_aa: CASSGGRGQEYQPQHF